A selection of T cell receptor beta chains follows, all from one sample in a study of response to subunit inactivated influenza vaccine. MiXCR, run by TCRdb on the RT-PCR reads, gives a single entry per CDR3 protein. This table has 860,000 or so distinct CDR3 sequences, 21% appearing once. Sequences were derived from PBMCs from blood, sampled roughly 5 days after vaccination. The receptors originated from a man between 45 and 60 years old who received an inactivated influenza vaccine. Each CDR3 is given with its conserved first and last residue. Fields, in order: V gene, clone size, D gene, CDR3 length, J gene, CDR3 DNA, CDR3 protein. The D gene is left open where the match is weak. Clone sizes are given selectively: once, few, many, or a class where the clone is expanded.

TRBV10-3,few,TRBD1,15,TRBJ2-6,TGTGCCATGCGACAGGGGGCAACGGGGGCCAACGTCCTGACTTTC,CAMRQGATGANVLTF
TRBV28,many,TRBD1,15,TRBJ1-1,TGTGCCAGCACTCTCGTGGGGACAGGGCACACTGAAGCTTTCTTT,CASTLVGTGHTEAFF
TRBV11-2,-,-,14,TRBJ2-1,TGTGCCAGCAGCTTAGAGCCTGCCTACAATGAGCAGTTCTTC,CASSLEPAYNEQFF
TRBV7-9,-,-,13,TRBJ2-5,TGTGCCAGCAGACTAGCTGGTACTGAGACCCAGTACTTC,CASRLAGTETQYF
TRBV12-3/TRBV12-4,few,TRBD1,15,TRBJ2-1,TGTGCCAGCAGTTTGGGGACAGGGGGTTTCAATGAGCAGTTCTTC,CASSLGTGGFNEQFF
TRBV7-7,many,TRBD2,15,TRBJ2-1,TGTGCTAGCAGCATGGGACTAGCGGGGGACAATGAGCAGTTCTTC,CASSMGLAGDNEQFF
TRBV4-2,-,TRBD1,16,TRBJ1-5,TGTGCCAGCAGCCAAGAGGACAGGGTAAGCAATCAGCCCCAGCATTTT,CASSQEDRVSNQPQHF
TRBV28,-,-,18,TRBJ2-5,TGTGCCAGCAGTTTTAGGGGGCGGATTGGCGGGATTCGAGAGACCCAGTACTTC,CASSFRGRIGGIRETQYF
TRBV5-6,-,-,12,TRBJ1-6,TGTGCCAGCAGCGTGACAGGAGGTTCCCTCCACTTT,CASSVTGGSLHF
TRBV6-5,few,-,11,TRBJ2-2,TGTGCCAGTACGGAGGGGGGGGAGCTGTTTTTT,CASTEGGELFF
TRBV5-1,few,-,13,TRBJ2-7,TGCGCCAGCAGCTTCGGGGGGCTCGGTGAGCAGTACTTC,CASSFGGLGEQYF
TRBV7-9,-,-,15,TRBJ2-1,TGTGCCAGCAGCGGGGGGCCGGACGCCTACAATGAGCAGTTCTTC,CASSGGPDAYNEQFF
TRBV2,few,-,13,TRBJ2-7,TGTGCCAGCAGTTCTACTACCTACTACGAGCAGTACTTC,CASSSTTYYEQYF
TRBV11-2,many,-,16,TRBJ2-1,TGTGCCAGCAGCTTATTCGGAGGGATCCAACCGCATGAGCAGTTCTTC,CASSLFGGIQPHEQFF
TRBV20-1,few,-,13,TRBJ1-5,TGCAGTGCTAGAGACCTTAATGGGCAGCCCCAGCATTTT,CSARDLNGQPQHF
TRBV12-3/TRBV12-4,-,-,16,TRBJ1-3,TGTGCCAGCAGTTTTCAGACAGGAACCTCTGGAAACACCATATATTTT,CASSFQTGTSGNTIYF
TRBV25-1,few,-,16,TRBJ2-7,TGTGCCAGCAGTGCTCCGAGGGGGGTCCATTATTACGAGCAGTACTTC,CASSAPRGVHYYEQYF